Shown below are 12 T cell receptor beta chains from a single sample sequenced in a study of blood T cell repertoires in COVID-19. Repertoires were generated with immunoSEQ multiplex PCR, while TCRdb's copy carries only in-frame clones and drops some. The data show about 230,000 clones, about 91% seen once. What was sequenced was PBMCs or T cells enriched from blood (not recorded which). The receptors originated from a middle-aged woman with acute COVID-19.

The J gene is TRBJ1-1, the V gene TRBV19, with 11 nucleotides matching TRBD1. The CDR3 sequence is 12 residues long. Germline trimming cut 7 bases from V and 10 bases from J; bases unmatched to any gene: 5. Germline CDR1 is LNHDA and CDR2 is SQIVND (reference sequence). CDR3 sequence reads: CASNRDRGAAFF. In DNA form, the CDR3 reads TGTGCCAGTAACCGGGACAGGGGGGCAGCTTTCTTT.

V gene TRBV27 combines with J gene TRBJ2-7, with 8 bases lining up with TRBD1. Trimming at V came to 0 bases and at J to 6 bases, leaving 7 bases not matched to a gene. The germline V gene has CDR1 MNHEY and CDR2 SMNVEV (reference sequence). This CDR3 has 15 amino acids. CDR3 protein: CASSLSWTGQREQYF. The CDR3, as DNA: TGTGCCAGCAGTTTATCGTGGACAGGGCAGCGCGAGCAGTACTTC.

The V gene is TRBV12-3 or TRBV12-4, the J gene TRBJ1-5; weak D call: TRBD1 (5 bases). V shed 4 bases and J shed 5 bases, with 9 bases lying between them. CDR3 length equals 13 residues. The CDR3 sequence is CASSYRPDQPQHF. CDR3 nucleotide sequence: TGTGCCAGCAGTTACAGGCCCGATCAGCCCCAGCATTTT.

The chain couples TRBV2 to TRBJ1-5; D is ambiguous. CDR1 and CDR2 from the germline V gene are SNHLY and FYNNEI. This CDR3 comprises 13 residues. V dropped 4 bases and J dropped 3 bases, with 7 bases sitting between them. CDR3 DNA: TGTGCCAGCAGTGCGGGTACCAATCAGCCCCAGCATTTT. This sequence encodes CASSAGTNQPQHF.

A note on this clone: The sample carries other DNA sequences with the same CDR3. The J gene is TRBJ2-7, the V gene TRBV5-1, with 11 bases lining up with TRBD2. This CDR3 spans 14 amino acids. V was pared by 2 bases and J by 4 bases, with 2 bases of the junction left unmatched. In germline, CDR1 is SGHRS, CDR2 YFSETQ. CDR3 loop: CASSFSSGGYEQYF. CDR3 DNA: TGCGCCAGCAGCTTTTCTAGCGGGGGGTACGAGCAGTACTTC.

For the CDR3, the DNA is TGTGCCAGCAGTCCTCAGCGGGAGGGATCCGGGGAGCTGTTTTTT. This translates into CASSPQREGSGELFF. V gene TRBV2 combines with J gene TRBJ2-2; 10 bases map to TRBD2. V was clipped by 5 bases and J by 6 bases; unmatched bases: 6. Germline CDR1 reads SNHLY; CDR2 reads FYNNEI. The CDR3 sequence is 15 residues long.

This rearrangement joins TRBV27 to TRBJ2-5; TRBD1 matches 7 bases. The CDR3 consists of 13 residues. Germline CDR1 MNHEY, CDR2 SMNVEV (reference sequence). V shed 6 bases and J 4 bases; nucleotides not matched to a gene: 5. The CDR3, as DNA: TGTGCCAGCAGGACAGGGAATGGAGAGACCCAGTACTTC. The encoded protein is CASRTGNGETQYF.

As DNA, the CDR3 is TGTGCCAGCTCACCACCTGCGGCAAACACTGAAGCTTTCTTT. It is translated as CASSPPAANTEAFF. The rearrangement uses TRBV18 and TRBJ1-1; D gene unclear. CDR1 and CDR2 (germline): KGHSH, LQKENI. The CDR3 covers 14 residues. V lost 0 bases and J 2 bases, leaving 7 bases between the germline ends.

The chain uses TRBV7-2 and TRBJ2-2, with 8 bases aligning to TRBD1. With 4 bases clipped from V and 1 base from J, the junction kept 5 bases outside the gene matches. Germline V gene data show CDR1 as SGHTA and CDR2 as FQGNSA. This CDR3 is 16 amino acids long. The CDR3 sequence is CASSSPGTGNTGELFF. For the CDR3, the DNA is TGTGCCAGCAGCTCACCTGGGACAGGGAACACCGGGGAGCTGTTTTTT.

The chain is built from TRBV10-3 and TRBJ1-1; possible D gene TRBD1, 5 bases. The CDR3 length is 12 residues. Trimming removed 6 bases at V and 4 bases at J, with 9 bases between. CDR1 and CDR2 from the germline V gene are ENHRY and SYGVKD. CDR3 bases: TGTGCCATCAGGCGGGGGTTCACTGAAGCTTTCTTT. Translating gives CAIRRGFTEAFF.

This chain links TRBV10-2 with TRBJ2-3; TRBD2 is a possible D gene (6 bases). Germline V lookup: CDR1 WSHSY, CDR2 SAAADI. The CDR3 length is 13 residues. The V gene lost 4 bases and the J gene lost 3 bases, with 8 bases spanning the gap. CDR3 in DNA: TGCGCCAGCAGTGTGGGGGGAACAGATACGCAGTATTTT. Translating gives CASSVGGTDTQYF.

The chain has TRBV18 and TRBJ1-4; 7 bases line up with TRBD1. CDR3 length equals 14 residues. The germline V gene encodes CDR1 KGHSH and CDR2 LQKENI. V dropped 4 bases and J dropped 8; count of bases not matched to a gene: 7. CDR3 amino acids: CASSQGASKEKLFF. CDR3 bases: TGTGCCAGCTCACAGGGGGCCTCGAAGGAAAAACTGTTTTTT. The whole variable domain, remainder taken from reference TRBV18 and TRBJ1-4, is NAGVMQNPRHLVRRRGQEARLRCSPMKGHSHVYWYRQLPEEGLKFMVYLQKENIIDESGMPKERFSAEFPKEGPSILRIQQVVRGDSAAYFCASSQGASKEKLFFGSGTQLSVL.